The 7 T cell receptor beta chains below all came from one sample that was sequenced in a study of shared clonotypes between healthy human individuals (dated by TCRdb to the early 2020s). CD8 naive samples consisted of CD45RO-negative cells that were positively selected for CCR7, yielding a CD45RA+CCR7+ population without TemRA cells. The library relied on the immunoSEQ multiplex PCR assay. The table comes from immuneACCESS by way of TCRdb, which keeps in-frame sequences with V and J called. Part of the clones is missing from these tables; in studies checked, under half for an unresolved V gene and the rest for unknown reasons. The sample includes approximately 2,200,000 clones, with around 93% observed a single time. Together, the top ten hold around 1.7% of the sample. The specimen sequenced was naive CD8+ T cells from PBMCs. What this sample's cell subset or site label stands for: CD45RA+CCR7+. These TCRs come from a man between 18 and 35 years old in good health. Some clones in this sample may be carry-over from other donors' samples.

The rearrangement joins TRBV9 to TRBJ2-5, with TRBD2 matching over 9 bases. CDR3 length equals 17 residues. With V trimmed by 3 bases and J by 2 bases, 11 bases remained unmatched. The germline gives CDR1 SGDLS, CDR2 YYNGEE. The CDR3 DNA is TGTGCCAGCAGCGAACTTGATCCGGGACTAGCACAAGAGACCCAGTACTTC. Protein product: CASSELDPGLAQETQYF. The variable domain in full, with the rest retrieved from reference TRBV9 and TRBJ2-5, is DSGVTQTPKHLITATGQRVTLRCSPRSGDLSVYWYQQSLDQGLQFLIQYYNGEERAKGNILERFSAQQFPDLHSELNLSSLELGDSALYFCASSELDPGLAQETQYFGPGTRLLVL.

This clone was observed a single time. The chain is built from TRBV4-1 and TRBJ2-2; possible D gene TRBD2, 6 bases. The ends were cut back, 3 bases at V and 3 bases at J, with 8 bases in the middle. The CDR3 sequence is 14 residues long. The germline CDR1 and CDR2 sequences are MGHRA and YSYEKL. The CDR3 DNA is TGCGCCAGCAGCCATGGCGGGGACACCGGGGAGCTGTTTTTT. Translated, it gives CASSHGGDTGELFF.

The CDR3 is CASSPVSGRDETQYF. The CDR3 DNA is TGTGCCAGCAGCCCCGTTAGCGGGAGGGACGAGACCCAGTACTTC. The V and J genes are TRBV7-9 and TRBJ2-5, with 11 nucleotides matching TRBD2. Germline CDR1 is SEHNR and CDR2 is FQNEAQ (reference sequence). Trimming cost V 5 bases and J 5 bases; bases outside gene matches: 7. CDR3 size: 15 residues. Complete variable domain (other parts from reference TRBV7-9 and TRBJ2-5): DTGVSQNPRHKITKRGQNVTFRCDPISEHNRLYWYRQTLGQGPEFLTYFQNEAQLEKSRLLSDRFSAERPKGSFSTLEIQRTEQGDSAMYLCASSPVSGRDETQYFGPGTRLLVL.

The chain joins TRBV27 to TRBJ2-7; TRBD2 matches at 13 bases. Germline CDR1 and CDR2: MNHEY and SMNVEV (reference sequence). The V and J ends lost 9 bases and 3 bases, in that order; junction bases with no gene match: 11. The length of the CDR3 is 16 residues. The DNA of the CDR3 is TGTGCCAGTCCCGGACTAGCGGGAGCTCGGGTCTACGAGCAGTACTTC. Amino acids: CASPGLAGARVYEQYF.

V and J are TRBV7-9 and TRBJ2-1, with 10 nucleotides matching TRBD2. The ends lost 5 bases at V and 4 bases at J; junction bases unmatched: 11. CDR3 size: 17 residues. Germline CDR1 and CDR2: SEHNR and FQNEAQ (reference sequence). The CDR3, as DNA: TGTGCCAGCAGCCCTCTAGCGGGAGTCGGCAATTACAATGAGCAGTTCTTC. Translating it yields CASSPLAGVGNYNEQFF.

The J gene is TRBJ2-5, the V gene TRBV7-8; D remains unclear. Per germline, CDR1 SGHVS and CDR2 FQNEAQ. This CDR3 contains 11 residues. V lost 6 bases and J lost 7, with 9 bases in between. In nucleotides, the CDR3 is TGTGCCAGCAGGGGAAGTTGGACCCAGTACTTC. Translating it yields CASRGSWTQYF.

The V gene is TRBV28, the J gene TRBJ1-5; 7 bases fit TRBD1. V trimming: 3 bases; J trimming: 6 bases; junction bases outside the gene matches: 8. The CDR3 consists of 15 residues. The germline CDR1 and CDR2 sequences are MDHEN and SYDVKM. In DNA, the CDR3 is TGTGCCAGCAGTTTCCCAGGGGGGCCGACTCAGCCCCAGCATTTT. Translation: CASSFPGGPTQPQHF.